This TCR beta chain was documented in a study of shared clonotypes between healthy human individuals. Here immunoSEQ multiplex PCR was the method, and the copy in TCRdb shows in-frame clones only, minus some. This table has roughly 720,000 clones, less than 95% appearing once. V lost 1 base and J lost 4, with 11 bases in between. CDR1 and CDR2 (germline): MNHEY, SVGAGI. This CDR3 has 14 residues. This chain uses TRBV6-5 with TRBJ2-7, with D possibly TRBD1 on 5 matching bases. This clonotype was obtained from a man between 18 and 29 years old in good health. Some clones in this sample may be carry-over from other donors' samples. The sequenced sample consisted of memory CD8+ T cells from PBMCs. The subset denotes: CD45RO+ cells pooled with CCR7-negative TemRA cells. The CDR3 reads CASSYYFKGYEQYF. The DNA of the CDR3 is TGTGCCAGCAGTTACTACTTTAAGGGGTACGAGCAGTACTTC.